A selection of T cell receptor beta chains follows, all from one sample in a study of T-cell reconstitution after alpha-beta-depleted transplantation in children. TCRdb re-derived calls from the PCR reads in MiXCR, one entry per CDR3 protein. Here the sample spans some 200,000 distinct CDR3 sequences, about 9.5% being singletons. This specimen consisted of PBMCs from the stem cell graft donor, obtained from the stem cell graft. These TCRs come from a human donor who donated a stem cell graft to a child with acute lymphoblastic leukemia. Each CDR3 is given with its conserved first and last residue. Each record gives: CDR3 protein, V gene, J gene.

CASSTAGEDTQYF,TRBV27,TRBJ2-3
CASSESMTGNQETQYF,TRBV10-1,TRBJ2-5
CASSRPYNEQFF,TRBV6-6,TRBJ2-1
CATSDPRTGVSNQPQHF,TRBV24-1,TRBJ1-5
CASSHVTGELFF,TRBV4-3,TRBJ2-2
CAISQLAGGASTDTQYF,TRBV10-3,TRBJ2-3
CASSEWRGGEQYF,TRBV6-1,TRBJ2-7
CASSLFETNTGELFF,TRBV5-1,TRBJ2-2
CASNTGEPGEQYF,TRBV13,TRBJ2-7
CASSQETWGEKLFF,TRBV14,TRBJ1-4
CSARRVQETQYF,TRBV20-1,TRBJ2-5
CASSPYSQGQETQYF,TRBV5-1,TRBJ2-5
CASSPLGGAKYEQYF,TRBV7-9,TRBJ2-7
CASRPSPDRPLEKLFF,TRBV2,TRBJ1-4
CASSLTGDEGNQPQHF,TRBV5-1,TRBJ1-5
CASSPGSYEQYF,TRBV7-2,TRBJ2-7
CASSPLGSQPQHF,TRBV18,TRBJ1-5
CASSSNSQGSYGYTF,TRBV5-1,TRBJ1-2
CASSLQRRHNEQFF,TRBV27,TRBJ2-1
CASSSRDRAYGYTF,TRBV7-8,TRBJ1-2
CASSPRQNQETQYF,TRBV12-3/TRBV12-4,TRBJ2-5
CASSPYRDEQYF,TRBV11-2,TRBJ2-7
CASSPRTGGYYGYTF,TRBV13,TRBJ1-2
CSVLKSTAYYEQYF,TRBV29-1,TRBJ2-7
CASSAGLAGELFF,TRBV12-3/TRBV12-4,TRBJ2-2
CASSLGGGATDTQYF,TRBV7-8,TRBJ2-3
CASRYQNTEAFF,TRBV27,TRBJ1-1
CATSTGGETQYF,TRBV15,TRBJ2-5
CSVEEEEPYEQYF,TRBV29-1,TRBJ2-7
CASSDAWDRRSEAFF,TRBV6-1,TRBJ1-1
CASSLVRETEAFF,TRBV5-1,TRBJ1-1
CSVANGDTEAFF,TRBV29-1,TRBJ1-1
CSARDSYKGMSHEQYF,TRBV20-1,TRBJ2-7
CASSYRPGLEQYF,TRBV6-5,TRBJ2-7
CASSLKSGTEAFF,TRBV7-2,TRBJ1-1
CASSRMAQGVDGRQFF,TRBV4-1,TRBJ2-1
CASSIDEGRAKPQHF,TRBV19,TRBJ1-5
CASSHSSTRLNTEAFF,TRBV12-3/TRBV12-4,TRBJ1-1
CASSNMWAGTEAFF,TRBV7-9,TRBJ1-1
CASSLSGKGTDTQYF,TRBV7-2,TRBJ2-3
CASSFRFPRDRVNQPQHF,TRBV11-2,TRBJ1-5
CASSQYGETEAFF,TRBV3-1,TRBJ1-1
CASSQGDREETQYF,TRBV4-1,TRBJ2-5
CASSQGARTTEAFF,TRBV3-1,TRBJ1-1
CAISESNDGEDTF,TRBV10-3,TRBJ1-2
CASSTGLADNEQFF,TRBV7-9,TRBJ2-1